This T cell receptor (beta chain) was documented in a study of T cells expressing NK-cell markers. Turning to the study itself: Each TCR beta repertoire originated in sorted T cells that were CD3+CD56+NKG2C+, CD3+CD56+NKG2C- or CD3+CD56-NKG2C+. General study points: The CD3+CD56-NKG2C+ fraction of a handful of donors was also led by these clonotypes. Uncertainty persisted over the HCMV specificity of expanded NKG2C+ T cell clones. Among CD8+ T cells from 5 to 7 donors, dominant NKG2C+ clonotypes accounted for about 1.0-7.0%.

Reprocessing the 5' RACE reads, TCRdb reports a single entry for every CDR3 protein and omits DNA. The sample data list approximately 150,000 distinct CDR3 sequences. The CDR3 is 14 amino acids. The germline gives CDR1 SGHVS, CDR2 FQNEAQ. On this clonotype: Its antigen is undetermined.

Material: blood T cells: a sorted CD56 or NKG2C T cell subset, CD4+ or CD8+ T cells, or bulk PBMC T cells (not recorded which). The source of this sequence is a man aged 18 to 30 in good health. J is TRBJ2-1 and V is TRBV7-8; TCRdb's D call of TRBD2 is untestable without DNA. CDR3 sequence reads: CASSPGSSGNEQFF. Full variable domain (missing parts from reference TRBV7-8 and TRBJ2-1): GAGVSQSPRYKVAKRGQDVALRCDPISGHVSLFWYQQALGQGPEFLTYFQNEAQLDKSGLPSDRFFAERPEGSVSTLKIQRTQQEDSAVYLCASSPGSSGNEQFFGPGTRLTVL.